This T cell receptor (beta chain) was recovered during a study of OX40 agonist ivuxolimab in advanced cancers. Turning to the study itself: A male proportion of approximately 80% was recorded, with mean age around 62 years and range roughly 20 to 85. Partial responses occurred in three patients (one hepatocellular carcinoma, two cutaneous melanoma).

On this clone itself: The antigen remains undetermined.

Study-wide findings and caveats: There were also nonresponders showing low normalized T-cell clonal expansion.

Baseline was the first blood sampling point, followed by cycle 4 day 1 and cycle 7 day 1. The CDR3 covers 14 residues. With V trimmed by 4 bases and J by 4 bases, 3 bases remained unmatched. Germline-derived CDR1 and CDR2 are LGHNT and FRNRAP. Clones were read by immunoSEQ multiplex PCR, and TCRdb kept only the in-frame ones, dropping some. In the table there are roughly 10,000 clones, around nine tenths of which are singletons. The clonotype originates from an adult with an advanced solid tumor such as melanoma, head and neck, liver or kidney cancer. Here the sequenced sample was CD4+ or CD8+ T cells sorted from blood, taken in a trial of the OX40 agonist ivuxolimab. The genes are TRBV12-5 and TRBJ1-5; 8 nucleotides align to TRBD1. CDR3 sequence: CASGSDRENQPQHF. The CDR3 DNA reads as TGTGCTAGTGGTTCGGACAGGGAGAATCAGCCCCAGCATTTT.